The 21 T cell receptor beta chains in this list originate from one sample, sequenced in a study of T cell repertoires in chronic hepatitis B. Sequenced by immunoSEQ multiplex PCR; TCRdb stores in-frame clones only, minus some. The table includes around 710 clones, 75% to 90% detected once. The specimen sequenced was total CD8+ T cells from PBMCs. The receptors stem from a human donor with chronic hepatitis B virus infection.

CDR3 in amino acids: CASSRPIGGDEQFF. The CDR3 coding sequence is TGTGCCAGCAGCCGGCCGATAGGTGGGGATGAGCAGTTCTTC. The chain is built from TRBV7-9 and TRBJ2-1; unclear D gene. With 5 bases removed from V and 8 bases from J, the gap between germline ends came to 16 bases. There are 14 residues in the CDR3. Germline lookup yields CDR1 SEHNR and CDR2 FQNEAQ (reference sequence).

This rearrangement joins TRBV30 to TRBJ1-5, with D unresolved. Germline CDR1 and CDR2: GTSNPN and SVGIG (reference sequence). This CDR3 is built from 16 residues. V was clipped by 0 bases and J by 3 bases, with 15 bases between them. In DNA form, the CDR3 reads TGTGCCTGGAGTGTGGATAGTGGCAGGTACAATCAGCCCCAGCATTTT. It yields the protein CAWSVDSGRYNQPQHF.

CDR3 coding DNA: TGTGCCAGCAGCGTGGCACAGGGGTTAAACGATTCACCCCTCCACTTT. This translates into CASSVAQGLNDSPLHF. The V and J genes are TRBV9 and TRBJ1-6, with 7 bases lining up with TRBD1. CDR3 length equals 16 residues. Germline CDR1 SGDLS, CDR2 YYNGEE. Trimming at V came to 2 bases and at J to 8 bases, leaving 10 bases not matched to a gene.

The chain recombines TRBV21-1 with TRBJ1-1. TRBV21-1 is shown as a pseudogene. There are 15 residues in the CDR3. CDR3 sequence: CASRLAVAIRTEAFF. The CDR3 bases are TGTGCCAGCAGATTGGCTGTAGCAATTCGCACTGAAGCTTTCTTT.

This sequence joins TRBV27 and TRBJ2-2; D might be TRBD1 or TRBD2, each matching 5 bases. V lost 2 bases and J 2 bases, leaving 12 bases between the germline ends. This CDR3 spans 16 amino acids. The V gene's germline CDR1 is MNHEY and CDR2 SMNVEV (reference sequence). CDR3 sequence: CASSLAAGSNTGELFF. In nucleotides, the CDR3 is TGTGCCAGCAGTTTAGCCGCAGGGAGTAACACCGGGGAGCTGTTTTTT.

This clone was recorded only once. The chain has TRBV5-1 and TRBJ2-7, with 7 nucleotides matching TRBD1. Germline CDR1 is SGHRS and CDR2 is YFSETQ. CDR3 length: 13 amino acids. The trim removed 1 base at V and 2 bases at J, leaving 0 bases unmatched. The CDR3 protein is CASSLTGAYEQYF. DNA for the CDR3: TGCGCCAGCAGCTTGACAGGGGCCTACGAGCAGTACTTC. Complete variable domain (other parts from reference TRBV5-1 and TRBJ2-7): KAGVTQTPRYLIKTRGQQVTLSCSPISGHRSVSWYQQTPGQGLQFLFEYFSETQRNKGNFPGRFSGRQFSNSRSEMNVSTLELGDSALYLCASSLTGAYEQYFGPGTRLTVT.

The J gene is TRBJ2-3, the V gene TRBV13; 10 nucleotides agree with TRBD2. CDR3 length equals 16 residues. Trimming at V came to 3 bases and at J to 3 bases, leaving 6 bases not matched to a gene. The germline V gene has CDR1 PRHDT and CDR2 FYEKMQ (reference sequence). DNA of the CDR3: TGTGCCAGCAGCTTTAGGTCAGCGGGAGGGACAGATACGCAGTATTTT. This gives the protein CASSFRSAGGTDTQYF.

The chain uses TRBV7-2 and TRBJ2-3; D call uncertain. V shed 1 base and J shed 0 bases, with 8 bases lying between them. CDR1 and CDR2 (germline): SGHTA, FQGNSA. The CDR3 extends over 15 amino acids. The CDR3: CASSLVTRSTDTQYF. In nucleotides, the CDR3 is TGTGCCAGCAGCTTAGTTACTCGAAGCACAGATACGCAGTATTTT.

V gene TRBV30 combines with J gene TRBJ2-1; D ambiguous. With 0 bases removed from V and 6 bases from J, the gap between germline ends came to 9 bases. CDR3 length: 13 amino acids. The germline V gene encodes CDR1 GTSNPN and CDR2 SVGIG (reference sequence). The CDR3 sequence is CAWSVSLFNEQFF. The CDR3 DNA follows: TGTGCCTGGAGTGTGAGTCTGTTCAATGAGCAGTTCTTC. The full variable domain, rest sourced from reference TRBV30 and TRBJ2-1, is SQTIHQWPATLVQPVGSPLSLECTVEGTSNPNLYWYRQAAGRGLQLLFYSVGIGQISSEVPQNLSASRPQDRQFILSSKKLLLSDSGFYLCAWSVSLFNEQFFGPGTRLTVL.

The CDR3 DNA is TGTGCCACCAGCAGAGTACGGGGGAGCACAGATACGCAGTATTTT. Its translation: CATSRVRGSTDTQYF. V usage is TRBV15 and J usage is TRBJ2-3, with a tentative D call TRBD2 (6 bases). The CDR3 totals 15 residues. Germline CDR1 is LNHNV and CDR2 is YYDKDF (reference sequence). Deletions cut 1 base from V and 0 bases from J, with 8 bases between.

The rearrangement links TRBV6-6 to TRBJ1-1; 8 bases align to TRBD1. Germline V gene data show CDR1 as MNHNY and CDR2 as SVGAGI (reference sequence). Losses at the gene ends were 5 bases for V and 6 bases for J; bases not matched to a gene: 8. This CDR3 has 14 residues. CDR3 sequence reads: CASSATGGWAEAFF. DNA for the CDR3: TGTGCCAGCAGTGCCACAGGGGGTTGGGCTGAAGCTTTCTTT.

This chain uses TRBV7-8 with TRBJ2-5; D is unclear. This CDR3 contains 10 residues. Germline V gives CDR1 SGHVS, CDR2 FQNEAQ. V was clipped by 6 bases and J by 3 bases, with 2 bases between them. The CDR3 DNA follows: TGTGCCAGCAGTAAAGAGACCCAGTACTTC. Protein: CASSKETQYF.

The J gene is TRBJ1-2, the V gene TRBV6-1; 8 bases are shared with TRBD1. V dropped 0 bases and J dropped 6; count of bases not matched to a gene: 6. Germline lookup yields CDR1 MNHNS and CDR2 SASEGT. CDR3 length equals 15 residues. The CDR3 DNA reads TGTGCCAGCAGTGAAGCTCGGACAGGGATCGATGGCTACACCTTC. Encoded protein: CASSEARTGIDGYTF.

The chain has TRBV7-8 and TRBJ1-2; no firm D call. Germline assignment: CDR1 SGHVS and CDR2 FQNEAQ. V gave up 4 bases and J gave up 2 bases, with 11 bases separating them. This CDR3 has 14 amino acids. The CDR3 DNA is TGTGCCAGCAGCTCGGGTGGCGGGAACTATGGCTACACCTTC. This encodes CASSSGGGNYGYTF.

The gene calls are TRBV30 and TRBJ2-1; 9 bases are a match to TRBD1. J was trimmed by 7 bases and V by 7 bases; bases with no gene match: 5. CDR3 size: 12 residues. CDR1 and CDR2 from the germline V gene are GTSNPN and SVGIG (reference sequence). The CDR3 loop is CASYRGLNEQFF. CDR3 DNA: TGTGCCTCCTACAGGGGGCTAAATGAGCAGTTCTTC.

This rearrangement joins TRBV9 to TRBJ2-2; D possibly corresponds to TRBD2 (6 bases). Germline V lookup: CDR1 SGDLS, CDR2 YYNGEE. The V end was cut by 6 bases, the J end by 1 base, with 10 bases between. The CDR3 extends over 14 amino acids. The CDR3 DNA reads TGTGCCAGCACGGGCGGGATGAACACCGGGGAGCTGTTTTTT. It encodes CASTGGMNTGELFF. The full variable domain, its missing parts supplied by reference TRBV9 and TRBJ2-2, is DSGVTQTPKHLITATGQRVTLRCSPRSGDLSVYWYQQSLDQGLQFLIQYYNGEERAKGNILERFSAQQFPDLHSELNLSSLELGDSALYFCASTGGMNTGELFFGEGSRLTVL.

This clone was seen once. The chain employs TRBV6-4 and TRBJ2-2; weak D call: TRBD2 (6 bases). V lost 0 bases, J lost 1 base, and 6 bases lay in between. Per germline, CDR1 MRHNA and CDR2 SNTAGT. The CDR3 consists of 15 residues. CDR3 sequence reads: CASSDSSGNTGELFF. Here the CDR3 DNA reads TGTGCCAGCAGTGACTCTAGCGGGAACACCGGGGAGCTGTTTTTT.

The gene calls are TRBV19 and TRBJ1-2; D is ambiguous. The V gene lost 5 bases and the J gene lost 4 bases, with 17 bases spanning the gap. The CDR3 runs 15 residues. Germline lookup yields CDR1 LNHDA and CDR2 SQIVND (reference sequence). CDR3 nucleotide sequence: TGTGCCAGTAGTGAAACACAGAGTTCCGGCTATGGCTACACCTTC. Its translation: CASSETQSSGYGYTF.

The chain employs TRBV30 and TRBJ1-4; no clear D. Trimming shortened V by 2 bases and J by 7 bases, and 8 bases separated the two germline ends. Germline V gene sequence: CDR1 GTSNPN, CDR2 SVGIG (reference sequence). The CDR3 runs to 12 residues. Here the CDR3 DNA reads TGTGCCTGGAGTCAACATGGTGAAAAACTGTTTTTT. It translates to CAWSQHGEKLFF.

The chain couples TRBV18 to TRBJ2-7, with no clear D. The CDR3 is 15 amino acids. Per the germline V gene, CDR1 is KGHSH and CDR2 is LQKENI. Trimming took 3 bases from V and 3 from J, leaving 15 bases between them. CDR3: CASSPKTALFYEQYF. CDR3 bases: TGTGCCAGCTCACCCAAGACGGCCCTGTTCTACGAGCAGTACTTC.

The rearrangement links TRBV7-9 to TRBJ2-7; 7 bases map to TRBD1. Looked up from germline, CDR1 is SEHNR and CDR2 is FQNEAQ (reference sequence). Trimming at V came to 2 bases and at J to 2 bases, leaving 9 bases not matched to a gene. This CDR3 region has 16 residues. The chain's CDR3 is CASSLPRPGQAYEQYF. For the CDR3, the DNA is TGTGCCAGCAGCTTACCGCGTCCAGGACAGGCCTACGAGCAGTACTTC.